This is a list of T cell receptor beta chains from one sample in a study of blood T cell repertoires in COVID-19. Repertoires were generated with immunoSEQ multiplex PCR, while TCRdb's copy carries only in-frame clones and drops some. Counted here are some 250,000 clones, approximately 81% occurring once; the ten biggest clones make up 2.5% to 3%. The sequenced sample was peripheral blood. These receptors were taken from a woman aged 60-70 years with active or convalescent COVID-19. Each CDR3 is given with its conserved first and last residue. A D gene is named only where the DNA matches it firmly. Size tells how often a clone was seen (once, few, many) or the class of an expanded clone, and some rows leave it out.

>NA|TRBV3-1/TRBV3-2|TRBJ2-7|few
CASSQGGTASFEQYF
TGTGCCAGCAGCCAAGGCGGGACAGCCAGTTTCGAGCAGTACTTC
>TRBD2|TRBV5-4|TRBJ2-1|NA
CASSTKRTSFYNEQFF
TGTGCCAGCAGTACTAAACGGACTAGCTTCTACAATGAGCAGTTCTTC
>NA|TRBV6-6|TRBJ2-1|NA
CASSPAEEQFF
TGTGCCAGCAGCCCCGCAGAAGAGCAGTTCTTC
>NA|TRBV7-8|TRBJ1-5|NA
CASSQTGGGNQPQHF
TGTGCCAGCAGCCAAACGGGAGGGGGGAACCAGCCCCAGCATTTT
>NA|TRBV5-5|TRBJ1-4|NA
CASSLDHFRVGSEKLFF
TGTGCCAGCAGCTTGGACCATTTCCGGGTAGGCTCCGAAAAACTGTTTTTT
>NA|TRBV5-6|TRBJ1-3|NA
CASSLGQSSSGNTIYF
TGTGCCAGCAGTTTAGGTCAGTCTAGCTCTGGAAACACCATATATTTT
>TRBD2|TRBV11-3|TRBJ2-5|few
CASSLGRGGRQETQYF
TGTGCCAGCAGCTTAGGTCGGGGGGGCCGCCAAGAGACCCAGTACTTC
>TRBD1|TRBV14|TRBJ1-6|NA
CASSQVLAGTGYNSPLHF
TGTGCCAGCAGCCAAGTTTTGGCCGGGACAGGCTATAATTCACCCCTCCACTTT
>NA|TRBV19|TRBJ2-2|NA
CASSILRGSNTGELFF
TGTGCCAGTAGTATCTTAAGGGGCTCGAACACCGGGGAGCTGTTTTTT
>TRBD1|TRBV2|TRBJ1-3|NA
CASTINRGGNTIYF
TGTGCCAGCACCATCAACAGGGGGGGAAACACCATATATTTT
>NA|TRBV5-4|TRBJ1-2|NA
CASSYRSLLGYGYTF
TGTGCCAGCAGCTACCGTTCGCTCCTCGGCTATGGCTACACCTTC
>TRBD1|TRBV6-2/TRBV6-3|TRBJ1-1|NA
CASSYPLHSDRGRGTEAFF
TGTGCCAGCAGTTACCCTTTACACTCTGACAGGGGGCGAGGTACTGAAGCTTTCTTT
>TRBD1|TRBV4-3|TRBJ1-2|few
CASSQPGQPNYGYTF
TGCGCCAGCAGCCAACCGGGACAGCCTAACTATGGCTACACCTTC
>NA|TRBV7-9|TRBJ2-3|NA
CASSSGHSSLDTQYF
TGTGCCAGCAGCTCCGGCCACTCTAGCCTGGATACGCAGTATTTT
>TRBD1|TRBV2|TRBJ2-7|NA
CARRTGGSYEQYF
TGTGCCAGGAGGACAGGCGGCTCCTACGAGCAGTACTTC
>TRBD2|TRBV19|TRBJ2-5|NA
CASSIDRGTSEMETQYF
TGTGCCAGTAGTATAGATCGGGGGACTAGCGAAATGGAGACCCAGTACTTC
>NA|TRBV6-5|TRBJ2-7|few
CASGSTSHGVEQYF
TGTGCCAGCGGGTCTACTAGCCACGGGGTCGAGCAGTACTTC
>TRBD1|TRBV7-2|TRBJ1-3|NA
CASSFTGQGARGDTIYF
TGTGCCAGCAGCTTTACGGGACAGGGGGCGCGAGGGGACACCATATATTTT
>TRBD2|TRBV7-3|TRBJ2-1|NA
CASAGGSGNEQFF
TGTGCCAGCGCGGGGGGTTCCGGGAATGAGCAGTTCTTC
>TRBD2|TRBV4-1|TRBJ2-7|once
CASSQAGGGYEQYF
TGCGCCAGCAGCCAAGCGGGGGGGGGTTACGAGCAGTACTTC
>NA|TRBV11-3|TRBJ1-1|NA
CASSRGDTEAFF
TGTGCCAGCAGCCGTGGAGACACTGAAGCTTTCTTT
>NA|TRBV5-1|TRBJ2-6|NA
CASSLAGGANVLTF
TGCGCCAGCTCTTTGGCAGGTGGGGCCAACGTCCTGACTTTC
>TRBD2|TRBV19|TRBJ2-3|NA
CASHQLAGGSSTDTQYF
TGTGCCAGCCATCAACTAGCGGGGGGATCTAGCACAGATACGCAGTATTTT
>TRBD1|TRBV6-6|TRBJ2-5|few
CASREQGAQETQYF
TGTGCCAGCAGGGAACAGGGGGCCCAAGAGACCCAGTACTTC